The 24 T cell receptor beta chains below were found in one sample sequenced in a study of blood T cell repertoires in COVID-19. The data were produced by immunoSEQ multiplex PCR, yet TCRdb's version contains in-frame clones alone and is incomplete. Of roughly 290,000 clones in the sample, approximately 83% were seen once. The sample consisted of PBMCs or T cells enriched from blood (not recorded which). The receptors here all came from a man younger than 45 who had recovered from COVID-19.

The J gene is TRBJ1-4, the V gene TRBV9; TRBD1 matches 7 bases. V was clipped by 3 bases and J by 6 bases; unmatched bases: 11. Germline lookup yields CDR1 SGDLS and CDR2 YYNGEE. The CDR3 loop spans 16 amino acids. In DNA, the CDR3 is TGTGCCAGCAGCGCCGGTAGTAGCAGGGGGTATGAAAAACTGTTTTTT. The encoded protein is CASSAGSSRGYEKLFF.

The CDR3 sequence is CASSQETASSGNTIYF. CDR3 in DNA: TGTGCCAGCAGCCAAGAGACAGCGTCCTCTGGAAACACCATATATTTT. The chain joins TRBV14 to TRBJ1-3; perhaps TRBD1 as D (5 bases). The CDR3 runs to 16 residues. CDR1 and CDR2 from the germline V gene are SGHDN and FVKESK. Deletions cut 0 bases from V and 0 bases from J, with 9 bases between.

V and J are TRBV7-2 and TRBJ1-2, with 9 bases fitting TRBD1. The CDR3 has 16 residues. CDR1 and CDR2 from the germline V gene are SGHTA and FQGNSA. V lost 0 bases, J lost 4 bases, and 6 bases stayed unmatched. The CDR3 protein is CASSLARTGALYGYTF. DNA for the CDR3: TGTGCCAGCAGCTTAGCGAGGACAGGGGCCCTCTATGGCTACACCTTC.

The chain combines TRBV5-5 with TRBJ1-2; D is perhaps TRBD1 (6 bases). Germline V gene sequence: CDR1 SGHKS, CDR2 YYEKEE (reference sequence). This CDR3 contains 14 residues. Trimming left V 7 bases short and J 0 bases short, with 13 bases between. As DNA, the CDR3 is TGTGCCAGCGGCGGGGGGGCCTCTAACTATGGCTACACCTTC. Its translation is CASGGGASNYGYTF. The entire variable domain, with the rest obtained from reference TRBV5-5 and TRBJ1-2, is as follows: DAGVTQSPTHLIKTRGQQVTLRCSPISGHKSVSWYQQVLGQGPQFIFQYYEKEERGRGNFPDRFSARQFPNYSSELNVNALLLGDSALYLCASGGGASNYGYTFGSGTRLTVV.

V is TRBV5-6 and J is TRBJ2-1; D call uncertain. CDR1 is SGHDT, CDR2 YYEEEE, per germline. The CDR3 is made up of 14 amino acids. V dropped 0 bases and J dropped 4 bases, with 8 bases sitting between them. The DNA for the CDR3 is TGTGCCAGCAGCTTGGATTCTAGATACAATGAGCAGTTCTTC. The encoded protein is CASSLDSRYNEQFF.

The V gene is TRBV6-5, the J gene TRBJ1-1; TRBD1 might be the D (6 bases). Germline V gene lookup returns CDR1 MNHEY and CDR2 SVGAGI. V lost 4 bases, J lost 10 bases, and 13 bases lay in between. The CDR3 has 12 amino acids. The CDR3 bases are TGTGCCAGCAGTTCAGGGGCACTGCTAGCTTTCTTT. Amino acids: CASSSGALLAFF.

The rearrangement uses TRBV24-1 and TRBJ2-2; 7 bases are a match to TRBD1. The V segment lost 1 base and the J segment 6 bases; nucleotides outside the gene matches: 7. Looked up from germline, CDR1 is KGHDR and CDR2 is SFDVKD. The CDR3 spans 16 residues. CDR3 in DNA: TGTGCCACCAGTGATTTTGGCGACAGGGTCCCCGGGGAGCTGTTTTTT. Amino acid sequence: CATSDFGDRVPGELFF.

The chain joins TRBV5-1 to TRBJ2-6, with D hard to call. Germline V gene data show CDR1 as SGHRS and CDR2 as YFSETQ. Trimming took off 3 bases at V and 2 bases at J, with 9 bases between the two ends. The CDR3 totals 15 residues. Here the CDR3 DNA reads TGCGCCAGCAGCTCGGAGATGACTGGGGCCAACGTCCTGACTTTC. Amino acid sequence: CASSSEMTGANVLTF.

The rearrangement links TRBV6-5 to TRBJ2-2; TRBD1 aligns across 12 bases. Germline CDR1 is MNHEY and CDR2 is SVGAGI. The CDR3 is 15 residues long. V lost 4 bases and J lost 7; bases outside the gene matches: 4. CDR3 nucleotides: TGTGCCAGCAGTTTGGGGACAGGGGGCCTCGGGGAGCTGTTTTTT. Protein: CASSLGTGGLGELFF.

For this clone: Other DNA sequences in the sample encode the same CDR3. The chain links TRBV5-1 to TRBJ1-2; 9 nucleotides line up with TRBD1. V lost 3 bases to trimming and J lost 0 bases; unmatched junction nucleotides: 3. CDR1 and CDR2 from the germline V gene are SGHRS and YFSETQ. The CDR3 extends over 15 amino acids. In DNA, the CDR3 is TGCGCCAGCAGCTCGCGACAGGGGGCTAACTATGGCTACACCTTC. Translation: CASSSRQGANYGYTF.

The chain carries TRBV3-1 (or the pseudogene TRBV3-2) and TRBJ1-1; D is undetermined. V gave up 1 base and J gave up 0 bases, with 9 bases separating them. This CDR3 contains 15 residues. Germline CDR1 and CDR2: LGHDT and YNNKEL (reference sequence). The DNA for the CDR3 is TGTGCCAGCAGCCAAGGCGTAAATCTGAACACTGAAGCTTTCTTT. Encoded protein: CASSQGVNLNTEAFF.

The chain combines TRBV5-4 with TRBJ1-1, with TRBD1 as a possible D gene (5 bases). The CDR3 totals 16 residues. The germline CDR1 and CDR2 sequences are SGHNT and YYREEE (reference sequence). V was trimmed by 7 bases and J by 4 bases, leaving 23 bases between them. CDR3 loop: CASQPSAGMSGTEAFF. CDR3 nucleotides: TGTGCCAGCCAACCCTCGGCAGGGATGTCGGGCACTGAAGCTTTCTTT. The variable domain in full, completed from reference TRBV5-4 and TRBJ1-1, reads ETGVTQSPTHLIKTRGQQVTLRCSSQSGHNTVSWYQQALGQGPQFIFQYYREEENGRGNFPPRFSGLQFPNYSSELNVNALELDDSALYLCASQPSAGMSGTEAFFGQGTRLTVV.

The chain carries TRBV6-8 and TRBJ2-7; the D gene is possibly TRBD2 (6 bases). Trimming cost V 5 bases and J 1 base, with 21 bases left between them. This CDR3 has 17 amino acids. Per the germline V gene, CDR1 is MNHGY and CDR2 is SAAAGT. The CDR3 DNA sequence: TGTGCCAGCAGTGTAAGCCGGAGGGTGGGACGATCCTACGAGCAGTACTTC. Translating gives CASSVSRRVGRSYEQYF.

This rearrangement joins TRBV7-2 to TRBJ1-3; a possible D gene is TRBD1 (6 bases). Per the germline V gene, CDR1 is SGHTA and CDR2 is FQGNSA. V was cut by 8 bases and J by 0 bases, with 20 bases left in between. The CDR3 runs to 17 residues. CDR3 sequence reads: CASCPIGQTISGNTIYF. The DNA of the CDR3 is TGTGCCAGCTGTCCGATAGGACAGACGATCTCTGGAAACACCATATATTTT.

The chain is built from TRBV5-1 and TRBJ2-1; the match to TRBD2 covers 8 bases. Germline assignment: CDR1 SGHRS and CDR2 YFSETQ. CDR3 size: 17 residues. V lost 4 bases and J lost 0; bases outside the gene matches: 9. Written as DNA, the CDR3 is TGCGCCAGCAGCCCTAAAGCCGGGACTAGCTCCTACAATGAGCAGTTCTTC. This codes for CASSPKAGTSSYNEQFF.

The table lists this clone with a count of one. The rearrangement links TRBV30 to TRBJ1-1; 7 bases are a match to TRBD1. With 2 bases clipped from V and 2 bases from J, the junction kept 11 bases outside the gene matches. This CDR3 region has 16 residues. Germline CDR1 reads GTSNPN; CDR2 reads SVGIG (reference sequence). The CDR3 DNA follows: TGTGCCTGGAGTTCTGACAGGGACAGACGTAACACTGAAGCTTTCTTT. Translating it yields CAWSSDRDRRNTEAFF.

This clone has just a few counts. The chain is built from TRBV2 and TRBJ1-5; D is ambiguous. Germline CDR1 reads SNHLY; CDR2 reads FYNNEI. The CDR3 loop spans 14 amino acids. V was shortened by 7 bases and J by 4 bases, with 14 bases between the two germline ends. CDR3 sequence (DNA): TGTGCCAGCATGGCTGGCAGACTTAATCAGCCCCAGCATTTT. Its translation: CASMAGRLNQPQHF.

The chain links TRBV2 to TRBJ2-1; possible D gene TRBD1, 6 bases. The CDR3 length is 17 residues. V dropped 6 bases and J dropped 0 bases, with 18 bases sitting between them. In germline, CDR1 is SNHLY, CDR2 FYNNEI. CDR3 protein: CASSDSPRDTSYNEQFF. The DNA for the CDR3 is TGTGCCAGCAGCGACAGTCCTCGGGACACCTCCTACAATGAGCAGTTCTTC.

This clone was counted only a few times. This sequence joins TRBV5-1 and TRBJ2-7; 10 bases align to TRBD1. The ends lost 4 bases at V and 5 bases at J; junction bases unmatched: 6. The CDR3 has 14 residues. Germline V gene data show CDR1 as SGHRS and CDR2 as YFSETQ. For the CDR3, the DNA is TGCGCCAGCAGCACCGGGACAGGGGCGGACGAGCAGTACTTC. It specifies CASSTGTGADEQYF.

J is TRBJ2-2 and V is TRBV27; TRBD2 aligns across 10 bases. This CDR3 has 15 residues. Germline CDR1 MNHEY, CDR2 SMNVEV (reference sequence). J lost 7 bases, V lost 7 bases, and 9 bases had no gene match. CDR3 coding DNA: TGTGCCAGCATGGCGAGCGGGGGGGCCAACGGGGAGCTGTTTTTT. It yields the protein CASMASGGANGELFF.

V is TRBV5-4 and J is TRBJ2-7; the match to TRBD1 covers 8 bases. V lost 4 bases to trimming and J lost 4 bases; unmatched junction nucleotides: 13. This CDR3 contains 16 residues. Germline CDR1 and CDR2: SGHNT and YYREEE (reference sequence). The CDR3 is CASSADRDRLLYEQYF. The DNA for the CDR3 is TGTGCCAGCAGCGCGGACAGGGACCGCCTACTATACGAGCAGTACTTC. Full variable domain (rest looked up from reference TRBV5-4 and TRBJ2-7): ETGVTQSPTHLIKTRGQQVTLRCSSQSGHNTVSWYQQALGQGPQFIFQYYREEENGRGNFPPRFSGLQFPNYSSELNVNALELDDSALYLCASSADRDRLLYEQYFGPGTRLTVT.

This chain uses TRBV10-3 with TRBJ1-4, with D perhaps matching TRBD1 (5 bases). The V end lost 4 bases, the J end lost 4 bases, and 19 bases lay between the germline ends. CDR3 length: 17 residues. Germline lookup yields CDR1 ENHRY and CDR2 SYGVKD. The CDR3 DNA follows: TGTGCCATCAGTGCGTCGAGGGACCGGGAGGGTAATGAAAAACTGTTTTTT. Protein product: CAISASRDREGNEKLFF.

This chain joins TRBV9 and TRBJ1-5; the D is unclear. The V gene's germline CDR1 is SGDLS and CDR2 YYNGEE. There are 14 residues in the CDR3. With 0 bases removed from V and 3 bases from J, the gap between germline ends came to 7 bases. The CDR3 DNA is TGTGCCAGCAGCGTAGGAGCCCTCAATCAGCCCCAGCATTTT. It codes for CASSVGALNQPQHF.

This chain uses TRBV7-9 with TRBJ1-1; TRBD1 is a possible D gene (6 bases). Germline CDR1 SEHNR, CDR2 FQNEAQ (reference sequence). The CDR3 totals 14 residues. V was clipped by 5 bases and J by 9 bases, with 19 bases between them. Here the CDR3 reads CASSNSWAGAQAFF. CDR3 in DNA: TGTGCCAGCAGCAACAGCTGGGCAGGGGCTCAAGCTTTCTTT. Looking up the rest from reference TRBV7-9 and TRBJ1-1 gives the full variable domain: DTGVSQNPRHKITKRGQNVTFRCDPISEHNRLYWYRQTLGQGPEFLTYFQNEAQLEKSRLLSDRFSAERPKGSFSTLEIQRTEQGDSAMYLCASSNSWAGAQAFFGQGTRLTVV.